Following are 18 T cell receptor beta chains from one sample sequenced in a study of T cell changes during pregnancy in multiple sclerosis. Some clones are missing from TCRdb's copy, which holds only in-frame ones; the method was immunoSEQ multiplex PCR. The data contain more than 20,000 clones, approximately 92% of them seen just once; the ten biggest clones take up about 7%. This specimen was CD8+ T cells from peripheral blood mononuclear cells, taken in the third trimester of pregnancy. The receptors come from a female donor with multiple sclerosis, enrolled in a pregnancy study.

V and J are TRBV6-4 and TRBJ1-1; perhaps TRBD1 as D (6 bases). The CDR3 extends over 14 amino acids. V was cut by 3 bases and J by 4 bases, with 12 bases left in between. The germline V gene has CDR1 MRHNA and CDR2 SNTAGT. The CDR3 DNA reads TGTGCCAGCAGTGATTCGATGGGGGCCACTGAAGCTTTCTTT. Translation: CASSDSMGATEAFF.

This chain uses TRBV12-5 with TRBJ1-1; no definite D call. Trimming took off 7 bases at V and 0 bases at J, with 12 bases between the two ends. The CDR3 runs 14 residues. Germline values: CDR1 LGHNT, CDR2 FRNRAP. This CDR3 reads CASAPPVMNTEAFF. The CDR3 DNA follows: TGTGCTAGTGCCCCCCCGGTCATGAACACTGAAGCTTTCTTT. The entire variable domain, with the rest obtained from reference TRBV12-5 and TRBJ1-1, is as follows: DARVTQTPRHKVTEMGQEVTMRCQPILGHNTVFWYRQTMMQGLELLAYFRNRAPLDDSGMPKDRFSAEMPDATLATLKIQPSEPRDSAVYFCASAPPVMNTEAFFGQGTRLTVV.

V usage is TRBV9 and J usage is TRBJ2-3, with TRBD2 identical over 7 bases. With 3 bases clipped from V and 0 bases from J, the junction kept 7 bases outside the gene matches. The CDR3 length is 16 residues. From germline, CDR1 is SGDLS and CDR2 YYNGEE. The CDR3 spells CASSEGTITSTDTQYF. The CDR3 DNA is TGTGCCAGCAGCGAGGGGACTATAACTAGCACAGATACGCAGTATTTT.

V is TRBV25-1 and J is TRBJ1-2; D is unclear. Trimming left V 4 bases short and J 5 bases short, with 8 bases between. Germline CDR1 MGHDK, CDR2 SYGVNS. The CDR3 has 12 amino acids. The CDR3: CASSAENYGYTF. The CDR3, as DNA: TGTGCCAGCAGTGCCGAGAATTATGGCTACACCTTC.

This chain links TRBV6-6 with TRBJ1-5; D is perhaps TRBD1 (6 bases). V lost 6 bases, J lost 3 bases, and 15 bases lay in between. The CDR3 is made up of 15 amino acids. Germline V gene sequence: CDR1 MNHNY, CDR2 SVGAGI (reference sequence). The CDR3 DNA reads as TGTGCCAGCAGGGATACAGGGATGGACAATCAGCCCCAGCATTTT. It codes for CASRDTGMDNQPQHF.

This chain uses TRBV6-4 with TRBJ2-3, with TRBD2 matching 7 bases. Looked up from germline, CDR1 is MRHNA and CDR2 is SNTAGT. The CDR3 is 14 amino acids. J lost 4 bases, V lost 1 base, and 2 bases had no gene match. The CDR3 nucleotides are TGTGCCAGCAGTGACTTTGCGGGGGCAGATACGCAGTATTTT. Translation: CASSDFAGADTQYF.

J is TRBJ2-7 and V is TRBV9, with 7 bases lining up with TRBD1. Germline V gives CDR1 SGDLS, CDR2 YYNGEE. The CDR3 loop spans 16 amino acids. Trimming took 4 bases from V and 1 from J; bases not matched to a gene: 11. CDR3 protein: CASSPKGTVYSYEQYF. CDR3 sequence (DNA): TGTGCCAGCAGCCCTAAGGGGACAGTCTATTCCTACGAGCAGTACTTC.

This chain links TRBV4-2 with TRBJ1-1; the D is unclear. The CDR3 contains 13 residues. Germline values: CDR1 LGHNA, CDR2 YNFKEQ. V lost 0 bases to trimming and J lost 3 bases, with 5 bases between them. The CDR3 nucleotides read TGTGCCAGCAGCCAAGAGGCCGACACTGAAGCTTTCTTT. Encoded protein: CASSQEADTEAFF.

CDR3 DNA sequence: TGTGCCAGCAGTCCCCCGGGAGGCGGGGAGCTGTTTTTT. This gives the protein CASSPPGGGELFF. J is TRBJ2-2 and V is TRBV2; 7 bases map to TRBD2. V lost 5 bases, J lost 7 bases, and 4 bases stayed unmatched. The CDR3 totals 13 residues. Germline V gene lookup returns CDR1 SNHLY and CDR2 FYNNEI.

The CDR3 protein is CASGKEGTGELFF. The DNA of the CDR3 is TGTGCTAGTGGGAAGGAGGGTACCGGGGAGCTGTTTTTT. The rearrangement uses TRBV12-5 and TRBJ2-2, with D possibly matching TRBD2 (6 bases). The CDR3 sequence is 13 residues long. Trimming pared 6 bases from V and 5 bases from J, leaving 10 bases between. Germline loops: CDR1 LGHNT, CDR2 FRNRAP.

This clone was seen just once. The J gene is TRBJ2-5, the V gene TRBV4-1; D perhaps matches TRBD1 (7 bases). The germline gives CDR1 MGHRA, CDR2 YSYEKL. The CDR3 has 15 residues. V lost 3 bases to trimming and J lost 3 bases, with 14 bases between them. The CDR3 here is CASSQETGEEETQYF. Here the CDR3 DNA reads TGCGCCAGCAGCCAGGAAACAGGGGAGGAAGAGACCCAGTACTTC.

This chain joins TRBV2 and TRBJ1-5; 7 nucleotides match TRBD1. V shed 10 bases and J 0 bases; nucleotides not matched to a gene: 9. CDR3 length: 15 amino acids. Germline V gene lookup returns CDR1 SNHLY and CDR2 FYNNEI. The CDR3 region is CATKTGQHSNQPQHF. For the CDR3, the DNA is TGTGCCACAAAGACGGGACAGCATAGCAATCAGCCCCAGCATTTT.

This chain's CDR3 is CASSLNSGVREETQYF. DNA of the CDR3: TGTGCCAGCAGCCTGAACTCGGGGGTCCGGGAAGAGACCCAGTACTTC. The genes are TRBV7-6 and TRBJ2-5; tentative D call: TRBD2 (6 bases). Germline V gene lookup returns CDR1 SGHVS and CDR2 FNYEAQ. V was clipped by 5 bases and J by 3 bases, with 19 bases between them. This CDR3 has 16 residues.

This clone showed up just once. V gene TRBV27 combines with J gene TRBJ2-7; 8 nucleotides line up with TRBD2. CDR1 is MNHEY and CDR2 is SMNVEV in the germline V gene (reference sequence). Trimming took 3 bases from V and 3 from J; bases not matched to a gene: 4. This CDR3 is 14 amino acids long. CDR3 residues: CASSFGGGHYEQYF. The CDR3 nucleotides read TGTGCCAGCAGTTTTGGCGGGGGGCACTACGAGCAGTACTTC.

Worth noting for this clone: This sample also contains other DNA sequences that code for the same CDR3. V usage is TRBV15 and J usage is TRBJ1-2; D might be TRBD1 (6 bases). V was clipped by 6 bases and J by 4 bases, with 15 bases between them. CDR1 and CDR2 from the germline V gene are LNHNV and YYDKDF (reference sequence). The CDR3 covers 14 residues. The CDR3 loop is CATREGGDPYGYTF. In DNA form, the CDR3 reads TGTGCCACCAGAGAGGGGGGGGATCCCTATGGCTACACCTTC.

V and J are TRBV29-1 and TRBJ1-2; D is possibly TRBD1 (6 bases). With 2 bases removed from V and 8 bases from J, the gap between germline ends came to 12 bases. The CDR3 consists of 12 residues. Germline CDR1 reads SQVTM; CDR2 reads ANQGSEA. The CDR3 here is CSVETGRIGYTF. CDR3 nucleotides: TGCAGCGTTGAAACAGGGCGAATAGGCTACACCTTC.

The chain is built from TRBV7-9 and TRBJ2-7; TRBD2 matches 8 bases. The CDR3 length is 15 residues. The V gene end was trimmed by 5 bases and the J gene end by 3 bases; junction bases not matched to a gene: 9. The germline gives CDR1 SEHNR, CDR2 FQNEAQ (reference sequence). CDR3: CASSTASGSNYEQYF. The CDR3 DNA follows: TGTGCCAGCAGCACCGCTAGCGGGTCTAACTACGAGCAGTACTTC.

Here the CDR3 DNA reads TGCAGCCTAGGGGGCACTGAAGCTTTCTTT. It specifies CSLGGTEAFF. This chain joins TRBV29-1 and TRBJ1-1; a possible D gene is TRBD1 (6 bases). The CDR3 has 10 residues. Germline V CDR1 and CDR2: SQVTM, ANQGSEA. V was clipped by 8 bases and J by 4 bases, with 8 bases between them.